These T cell receptor beta chains were read from a single sample in a study of shared T cell receptors in the human thymus. The data were produced by immunoSEQ multiplex PCR, yet TCRdb's version contains in-frame clones alone and is incomplete. The table includes under 450,000 clones, approximately 95% detected once. Material for sequencing was thymocytes. The source is a human donor. CDR3s include the opening cysteine and the closing phenylalanine or tryptophan. A D gene is named only where the DNA matches it firmly. A row's size may be missing; if present it is once, few, many or a size class.

v_gene: TRBV5-6
j_gene: TRBJ2-7
abundance: -
d_gene: TRBD2
CDR3aa: CASSHLAGRYEQYF
CDR3nt: TGTGCCAGCAGCCATCTAGCGGGAAGGTACGAGCAGTACTTC

v_gene: TRBV9
j_gene: TRBJ2-1
abundance: -
d_gene: TRBD2
CDR3aa: CASSAGTSGTTMEQFF
CDR3nt: TGTGCCAGCAGCGCGGGGACTAGCGGGACTACAATGGAGCAGTTCTTC

v_gene: TRBV4-3
j_gene: TRBJ2-1
abundance: -
d_gene: -
CDR3aa: CATKRRNSYNEQFF
CDR3nt: TGCGCCACCAAGCGGAGAAACTCCTACAATGAGCAGTTCTTC

v_gene: TRBV27
j_gene: TRBJ2-2
abundance: -
d_gene: -
CDR3aa: CASRLRGAGTGELFF
CDR3nt: TGTGCCAGCAGACTTCGGGGGGCTGGGACCGGGGAGCTGTTTTTT

v_gene: TRBV10-1
j_gene: TRBJ2-3
abundance: -
d_gene: TRBD2
CDR3aa: CASSELREGPHFTDTQYF
CDR3nt: TGCGCCAGCAGTGAGTTGCGGGAGGGCCCTCATTTCACAGATACGCAGTATTTT

v_gene: TRBV2
j_gene: TRBJ2-7
abundance: -
d_gene: -
CDR3aa: CASRGGGLPSYEQYF
CDR3nt: TGTGCCAGCAGAGGAGGGGGACTACCCTCCTACGAGCAGTACTTC

v_gene: TRBV5-1
j_gene: TRBJ2-1
abundance: -
d_gene: TRBD2
CDR3aa: CASSHPGLAGERYNEQFF
CDR3nt: TGCGCCAGCAGCCACCCGGGACTAGCGGGAGAAAGGTACAATGAGCAGTTCTTC

v_gene: TRBV6-5
j_gene: TRBJ1-5
abundance: once
d_gene: TRBD1
CDR3aa: CAIKRQGGQPQHF
CDR3nt: TGTGCCATTAAGAGACAGGGAGGTCAGCCCCAGCATTTT

v_gene: TRBV10-2
j_gene: TRBJ2-1
abundance: -
d_gene: -
CDR3aa: CASSEPDRDAPNNEQFF
CDR3nt: TGCGCCAGCAGTGAGCCCGACCGGGACGCCCCTAACAATGAGCAGTTCTTC

v_gene: TRBV5-6
j_gene: TRBJ2-3
abundance: -
d_gene: TRBD1
CDR3aa: CASSPVGQASTDTQYF
CDR3nt: TGTGCCAGCAGCCCCGTGGGACAGGCTAGCACAGATACGCAGTATTTT

v_gene: TRBV7-2
j_gene: TRBJ1-1
abundance: -
d_gene: -
CDR3aa: CASSLSTGLGTEAFF
CDR3nt: TGTGCCAGCAGCTTAAGTACGGGTCTGGGCACTGAAGCTTTCTTT

v_gene: TRBV10-3
j_gene: TRBJ2-1
abundance: -
d_gene: TRBD2
CDR3aa: CAIRRAGVDEQFF
CDR3nt: TGTGCCATCCGGAGAGCGGGGGTCGATGAGCAGTTCTTC

v_gene: TRBV19
j_gene: TRBJ2-5
abundance: -
d_gene: TRBD2
CDR3aa: CASSTLAGGETQYF
CDR3nt: TGTGCCAGTAGTACTTTAGCGGGAGGAGAGACCCAGTACTTC

v_gene: TRBV5-4
j_gene: TRBJ2-7
abundance: -
d_gene: -
CDR3aa: CASSCFKAGPREEQYF
CDR3nt: TGTGCCAGCAGCTGCTTTAAGGCGGGACCCCGGGAGGAGCAGTACTTC

v_gene: TRBV7-9
j_gene: TRBJ1-1
abundance: -
d_gene: -
CDR3aa: CASSLAGIRDTEAFF
CDR3nt: TGTGCCAGCAGCTTAGCCGGGATAAGGGACACTGAAGCTTTCTTT

v_gene: TRBV4-1
j_gene: TRBJ2-3
abundance: -
d_gene: -
CDR3aa: CASSQDPEGPKRTDTQYF
CDR3nt: TGCGCCAGCAGCCAAGATCCAGAAGGGCCTAAGCGCACAGATACGCAGTATTTT

v_gene: TRBV14
j_gene: TRBJ2-1
abundance: -
d_gene: TRBD2
CDR3aa: CASSSSGSTYNEQFF
CDR3nt: TGTGCCAGCAGCTCTAGCGGGAGCACCTACAATGAGCAGTTCTTC

v_gene: TRBV4-2
j_gene: TRBJ1-2
abundance: few
d_gene: -
CDR3aa: CASSHGQRGYTF
CDR3nt: TGTGCCAGCAGCCATGGGCAGCGTGGCTACACCTTC

v_gene: TRBV18
j_gene: TRBJ1-1
abundance: -
d_gene: -
CDR3aa: CATIAVGRNNTEAFF
CDR3nt: TGTGCCACCATAGCAGTGGGAAGAAATAACACTGAAGCTTTCTTT

v_gene: TRBV5-3
j_gene: TRBJ2-7
abundance: -
d_gene: TRBD2
CDR3aa: CARSPPRGSSYEQYF
CDR3nt: TGTGCCAGAAGCCCCCCGCGGGGGAGCTCCTACGAGCAGTACTTC

v_gene: TRBV18
j_gene: TRBJ1-2
abundance: -
d_gene: -
CDR3aa: CASSPPQGTGRYGYTF
CDR3nt: TGTGCCAGCTCACCCCCTCAGGGCACCGGGCGGTATGGCTACACCTTC

v_gene: TRBV14
j_gene: TRBJ2-6
abundance: -
d_gene: -
CDR3aa: CASSQDREWGAGANVLTF
CDR3nt: TGTGCCAGCAGCCAAGATAGGGAATGGGGGGCTGGGGCCAACGTCCTGACTTTC

v_gene: TRBV2
j_gene: TRBJ2-1
abundance: -
d_gene: -
CDR3aa: CASKGKRVPYNEQFF
CDR3nt: TGTGCCAGCAAAGGGAAGAGGGTGCCCTACAATGAGCAGTTCTTC

v_gene: TRBV27
j_gene: TRBJ1-2
abundance: -
d_gene: TRBD1
CDR3aa: CASSSTMRQGYGYTF
CDR3nt: TGTGCCAGCAGTTCGACAATGAGACAGGGGTATGGCTACACCTTC

v_gene: TRBV9
j_gene: TRBJ2-3
abundance: -
d_gene: -
CDR3aa: CASSVALRGAGRGDTQYF
CDR3nt: TGTGCCAGCAGCGTCGCTCTCCGAGGGGCAGGCCGGGGAGATACGCAGTATTTT

v_gene: TRBV6-1
j_gene: TRBJ1-5
abundance: -
d_gene: -
CDR3aa: CASSEDRGVNQPQHF
CDR3nt: TGTGCCAGCAGTGAAGACAGAGGCGTAAATCAGCCCCAGCATTTT

v_gene: TRBV2
j_gene: TRBJ2-3
abundance: -
d_gene: -
CDR3aa: CASSEGTWTSTDTQYF
CDR3nt: TGTGCCAGCAGTGAAGGGACTTGGACTAGCACAGATACGCAGTATTTT

v_gene: TRBV27
j_gene: TRBJ2-1
abundance: once
d_gene: TRBD2
CDR3aa: CASSSPASGEAHSNEQFF
CDR3nt: TGTGCCAGCAGTTCCCCGGCTAGCGGGGAAGCCCACAGCAATGAGCAGTTCTTC

v_gene: TRBV10-3
j_gene: TRBJ2-1
abundance: -
d_gene: TRBD2
CDR3aa: CAISGLAEAYNEQFF
CDR3nt: TGTGCCATCAGTGGGCTAGCGGAGGCATACAATGAGCAGTTCTTC

v_gene: TRBV4-3
j_gene: TRBJ2-5
abundance: -
d_gene: -
CDR3aa: CASSQTGLQETQYF
CDR3nt: TGCGCCAGCAGCCAGACGGGACTGCAAGAGACCCAGTACTTC

v_gene: TRBV5-5
j_gene: TRBJ1-2
abundance: -
d_gene: TRBD1
CDR3aa: CASSPPGGTGRFYGYTF
CDR3nt: TGTGCCAGCAGCCCCCCTGGGGGGACAGGACGGTTCTATGGCTACACCTTC

v_gene: TRBV11-2
j_gene: TRBJ2-3
abundance: -
d_gene: -
CDR3aa: CASSLDVRDRSTDTQYF
CDR3nt: TGTGCCAGCAGCTTAGATGTCCGGGACCGTAGCACAGATACGCAGTATTTT

v_gene: TRBV5-6
j_gene: TRBJ2-7
abundance: -
d_gene: TRBD2
CDR3aa: CASNNLAGDYEQYF
CDR3nt: TGTGCCAGCAACAACCTAGCGGGAGACTACGAGCAGTACTTC

v_gene: TRBV6-1
j_gene: TRBJ1-1
abundance: -
d_gene: -
CDR3aa: CASRGLLNTEAFF
CDR3nt: TGTGCCAGCCGGGGACTTCTGAACACTGAAGCTTTCTTT

v_gene: TRBV6-1
j_gene: TRBJ2-7
abundance: -
d_gene: TRBD1
CDR3aa: CASQRTGQFYEQYF
CDR3nt: TGTGCCAGCCAGAGAACGGGACAGTTCTACGAGCAGTACTTC

v_gene: TRBV19
j_gene: TRBJ2-7
abundance: -
d_gene: -
CDR3aa: CASSPGPYYEQYF
CDR3nt: TGTGCCAGTAGTCCAGGCCCCTACTACGAGCAGTACTTC

v_gene: TRBV4-3
j_gene: TRBJ2-1
abundance: -
d_gene: -
CDR3aa: CASSLGGEQFF
CDR3nt: TGCGCCAGCAGCTTGGGGGGTGAGCAGTTCTTC

v_gene: TRBV28
j_gene: TRBJ1-1
abundance: -
d_gene: -
CDR3aa: CASSLWGTRAEAFF
CDR3nt: TGTGCCAGCAGTTTATGGGGGACTAGAGCTGAAGCTTTCTTT

v_gene: TRBV7-9
j_gene: TRBJ1-5
abundance: -
d_gene: -
CDR3aa: CASSRQPGQPQHF
CDR3nt: TGTGCCAGCAGCCGACAGCCAGGTCAGCCCCAGCATTTT

v_gene: TRBV19
j_gene: TRBJ1-2
abundance: -
d_gene: -
CDR3aa: CASSVKRVRYLYYGYTF
CDR3nt: TGTGCCAGTAGTGTCAAAAGGGTCAGATACTTATACTATGGCTACACCTTC

v_gene: TRBV27
j_gene: TRBJ2-5
abundance: once
d_gene: -
CDR3aa: CASSLHYTPRETQYF
CDR3nt: TGTGCCAGCAGTTTACACTACACACCAAGGGAGACCCAGTACTTC

v_gene: TRBV5-6
j_gene: TRBJ2-3
abundance: -
d_gene: -
CDR3aa: CASSSLRMRQASTDTQYF
CDR3nt: TGTGCCAGCAGCTCCTTAAGGATGCGGCAGGCTTCCACAGATACGCAGTATTTT

v_gene: TRBV5-1
j_gene: TRBJ2-1
abundance: -
d_gene: -
CDR3aa: CASSLRGSSYNEQFF
CDR3nt: TGCGCCAGCAGCTTGAGGGGGAGCTCCTACAATGAGCAGTTCTTC

v_gene: TRBV9
j_gene: TRBJ1-1
abundance: -
d_gene: -
CDR3aa: CASTPRINPEAFF
CDR3nt: TGTGCCAGCACCCCTCGAATAAACCCTGAAGCTTTCTTT

v_gene: TRBV13
j_gene: TRBJ1-1
abundance: -
d_gene: TRBD1
CDR3aa: CASSFLIGQGNTEAFF
CDR3nt: TGTGCCAGCAGCTTCTTGATCGGACAGGGAAACACTGAAGCTTTCTTT

v_gene: TRBV30
j_gene: TRBJ2-5
abundance: -
d_gene: TRBD1
CDR3aa: CAWRPPDRGRETQYF
CDR3nt: TGTGCCTGGAGACCCCCGGACAGGGGGCGGGAGACCCAGTACTTC

v_gene: TRBV15
j_gene: TRBJ2-7
abundance: -
d_gene: TRBD2
CDR3aa: CATSRVDTASGIYEQYF
CDR3nt: TGTGCCACCAGCAGAGTTGATACGGCTAGCGGGATCTACGAGCAGTACTTC

v_gene: TRBV4-2
j_gene: TRBJ2-1
abundance: -
d_gene: TRBD2
CDR3aa: CASSQDSMRTSGSGNEQFF
CDR3nt: TGTGCCAGCAGCCAAGACTCGATGCGGACTAGCGGGAGTGGCAATGAGCAGTTCTTC

v_gene: TRBV6-4
j_gene: TRBJ2-1
abundance: -
d_gene: TRBD2
CDR3aa: CASSAPGAGDNEQFF
CDR3nt: TGTGCCAGCAGTGCCCCCGGGGCGGGAGATAATGAGCAGTTCTTC

v_gene: TRBV4-1
j_gene: TRBJ1-2
abundance: -
d_gene: -
CDR3aa: CASSQYSNAYGHGYTF
CDR3nt: TGCGCCAGCAGCCAATATAGTAATGCCTACGGGCATGGCTACACCTTC

v_gene: TRBV19
j_gene: TRBJ2-7
abundance: -
d_gene: -
CDR3aa: CASSPGEASYEQYF
CDR3nt: TGTGCCAGTAGCCCAGGAGAAGCCTCCTACGAGCAGTACTTC

v_gene: TRBV27
j_gene: TRBJ2-4
abundance: -
d_gene: -
CDR3aa: CASSPLPRTSSMYIQYF
CDR3nt: TGTGCCAGCAGCCCACTACCTAGAACTAGCTCGATGTACATTCAGTACTTC

v_gene: TRBV9
j_gene: TRBJ2-1
abundance: -
d_gene: TRBD2
CDR3aa: CASSPKSRTSGYNEQFF
CDR3nt: TGTGCCAGCAGCCCCAAATCGAGGACTAGCGGATACAATGAGCAGTTCTTC

v_gene: TRBV7-9
j_gene: TRBJ1-2
abundance: -
d_gene: TRBD1
CDR3aa: CASREQGAGGYTF
CDR3nt: TGTGCCAGCAGAGAACAGGGGGCGGGTGGCTACACCTTC

v_gene: TRBV28
j_gene: TRBJ2-2
abundance: once
d_gene: -
CDR3aa: CASSPRRTQPGELFF
CDR3nt: TGTGCCAGCAGTCCCCGGCGGACGCAACCCGGGGAGCTGTTTTTT

v_gene: TRBV10-3
j_gene: TRBJ2-3
abundance: -
d_gene: -
CDR3aa: CAINKDGDPDTQYF
CDR3nt: TGTGCCATCAATAAGGACGGCGATCCAGATACGCAGTATTTT

v_gene: TRBV14
j_gene: TRBJ2-3
abundance: -
d_gene: TRBD2
CDR3aa: CASSQDRLLADASTDTQYF
CDR3nt: TGTGCCAGCAGCCAAGATAGGTTGCTAGCGGACGCTAGCACAGATACGCAGTATTTT

v_gene: TRBV11-3
j_gene: TRBJ2-6
abundance: -
d_gene: TRBD1
CDR3aa: CASSGQGTGANVLTF
CDR3nt: TGTGCCAGCAGCGGACAGGGTACTGGGGCCAACGTCCTGACTTTC

v_gene: TRBV27
j_gene: TRBJ2-5
abundance: -
d_gene: -
CDR3aa: CASSLGGQKTQYF
CDR3nt: TGTGCCAGCAGTTTGGGTGGGCAGAAGACCCAGTACTTC